This T cell receptor (beta chain) was captured by sequencing in a study of OX40 agonist ivuxolimab in advanced cancers. Study at large: The drug used for patients, ivuxolimab, was an agonistic anti-OX40 (CD134) antibody. Study-wide points: In general, CD8+ T cells held more expanded clones than CD4+ did, on average. Clonal expansion was seen in CD4+ and CD8+ blood T cells by week 6 at 0.1 to 3.0 mg/kg.

Note on this clone: Its antigen is unknown.

With baseline, cycle 4 day 1, and cycle 7 day 1 as timepoints, blood was sampled. Some clones are missing from TCRdb's copy, which holds only in-frame ones; the method was immunoSEQ multiplex PCR. In the table there are some 74,000 clones, roughly 82% of which are singletons. Germline-derived CDR1 and CDR2 are SGHRS and YFSETQ. This CDR3 spans 15 amino acids. V lost 0 bases and J lost 3; bases outside the gene matches: 2. The chain carries TRBV5-1 and TRBJ1-5, with TRBD1 identical over 8 bases. Sample: CD4+ or CD8+ T cells sorted from blood, taken in a trial of the OX40 agonist ivuxolimab. The sequence was collected from an adult with an advanced solid tumor such as melanoma, head and neck, liver or kidney cancer. The CDR3 reads CASSLAGGVNQPQHF. CDR3 in DNA: TGCGCCAGCAGCTTGGCAGGGGGCGTCAATCAGCCCCAGCATTTT.